The clone carrying this TCR beta chain was counted only a few times. The antigen remains unidentified. Just one base apart from a much larger clone, this may be a read error. Other nucleotide sequences in the sample specify the same CDR3. Through MiXCR, TCRdb re-clonotyped the PCR reads. In the table there are about 24,000 clones, about 24% of which are singletons. These data originate in a study of metastatic and nonmetastatic thyroid tumors. About the research overall: Across peripheral blood and tumor or nodule tissue samples taken from malignant and benign thyroid patients, the repertoires were compared with one another.

Study conclusions and caveats: Reportedly, malignant thyroid tumors had significantly higher TCR beta diversity than benign nodules, in blood and tumor.

Among the patients, none had received any treatment before thyroid surgery. Germline CDR1 is MNHNS and CDR2 is SASEGT. Deletions cut 6 bases from V and 3 bases from J, with 18 bases between. The CDR3 totals 16 residues. The chain carries TRBV6-1 and TRBJ1-5; D perhaps matches TRBD1 (5 bases). What was sequenced was tumor tissue. The clonotype comes from a male donor with papillary thyroid cancer or a benign thyroid nodule (not recorded which). Some clones in this sample may be carry-over from other donors' samples. The CDR3 coding sequence is TGTGCCAGCAGCCTCTCCCGGGGGGTACTCAATCAGCCCCAGCATTTT. Translation: CASSLSRGVLNQPQHF.